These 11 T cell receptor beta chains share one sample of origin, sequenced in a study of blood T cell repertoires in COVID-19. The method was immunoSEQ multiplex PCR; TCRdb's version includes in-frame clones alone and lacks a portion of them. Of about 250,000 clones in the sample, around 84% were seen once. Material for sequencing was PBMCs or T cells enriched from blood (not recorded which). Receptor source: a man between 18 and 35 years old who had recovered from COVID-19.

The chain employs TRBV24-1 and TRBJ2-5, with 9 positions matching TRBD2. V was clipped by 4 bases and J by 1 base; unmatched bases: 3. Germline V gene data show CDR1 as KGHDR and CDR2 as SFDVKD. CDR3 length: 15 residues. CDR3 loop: CATSEAGGPQETQYF. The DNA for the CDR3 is TGTGCCACCAGTGAAGCGGGAGGACCCCAAGAGACCCAGTACTTC.

The chain's CDR3 is CASSPGLAGTGNEQFF. As DNA, the CDR3 is TGTGCCAGCAGCCCAGGACTAGCGGGAACAGGTAATGAGCAGTTCTTC. The gene calls are TRBV7-9 and TRBJ2-1; TRBD2 matches 12 bases. This CDR3 region has 16 residues. The V segment lost 5 bases and the J segment 7 bases; nucleotides outside the gene matches: 9. The germline V gene has CDR1 SEHNR and CDR2 FQNEAQ (reference sequence).

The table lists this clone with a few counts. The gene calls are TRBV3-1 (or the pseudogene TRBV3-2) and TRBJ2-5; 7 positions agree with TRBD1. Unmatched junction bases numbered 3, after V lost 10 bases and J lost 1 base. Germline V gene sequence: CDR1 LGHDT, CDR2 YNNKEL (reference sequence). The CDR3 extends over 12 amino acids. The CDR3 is CAIRDSQETQYF. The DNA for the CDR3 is TGTGCCATCCGGGACAGCCAAGAGACCCAGTACTTC.

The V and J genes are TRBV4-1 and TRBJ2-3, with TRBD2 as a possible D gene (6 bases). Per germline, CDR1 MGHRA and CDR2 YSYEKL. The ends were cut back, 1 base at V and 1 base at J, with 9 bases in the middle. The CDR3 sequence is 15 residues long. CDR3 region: CASSQAPGGTDTQYF. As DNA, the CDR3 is TGCGCCAGCAGCCAAGCACCGGGAGGCACAGATACGCAGTATTTT.

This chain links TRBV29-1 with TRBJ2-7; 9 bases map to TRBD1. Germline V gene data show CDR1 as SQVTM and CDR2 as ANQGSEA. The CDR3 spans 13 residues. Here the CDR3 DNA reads TGCAGTGCGAGGGGGACAGGGAGTGCCGAGCAGTACTTC. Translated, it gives CSARGTGSAEQYF.

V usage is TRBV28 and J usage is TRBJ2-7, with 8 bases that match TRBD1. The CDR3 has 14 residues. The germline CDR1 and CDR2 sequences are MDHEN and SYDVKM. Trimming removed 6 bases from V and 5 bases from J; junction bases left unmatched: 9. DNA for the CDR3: TGTGCCAGCAGACTTCAGGGGGCCGGGGACGAGCAGTACTTC. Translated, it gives CASRLQGAGDEQYF. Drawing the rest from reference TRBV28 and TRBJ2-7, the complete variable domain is DVKVTQSSRYLVKRTGEKVFLECVQDMDHENMFWYRQDPGLGLRLIYFSYDVKMKEKGDIPEGYSVSREKKERFSLILESASTNQTSMYLCASRLQGAGDEQYFGPGTRLTVT.

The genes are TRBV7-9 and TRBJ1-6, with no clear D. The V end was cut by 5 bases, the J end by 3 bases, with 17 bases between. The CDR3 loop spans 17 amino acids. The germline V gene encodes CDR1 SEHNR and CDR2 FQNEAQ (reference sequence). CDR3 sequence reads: CASSIESGFLYNSPLHF. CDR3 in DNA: TGTGCCAGCAGCATAGAGTCGGGGTTTCTCTATAATTCACCCCTCCACTTT.

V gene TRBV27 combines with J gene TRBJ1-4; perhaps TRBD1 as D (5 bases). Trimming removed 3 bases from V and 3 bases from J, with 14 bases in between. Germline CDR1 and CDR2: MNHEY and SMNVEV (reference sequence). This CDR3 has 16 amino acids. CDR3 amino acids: CASSLGRGAANEKLFF. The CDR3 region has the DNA TGTGCCAGCAGTTTGGGTAGGGGCGCTGCTAATGAAAAACTGTTTTTT. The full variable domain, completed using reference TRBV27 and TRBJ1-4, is EAQVTQNPRYLITVTGKKLTVTCSQNMNHEYMSWYRQDPGLGLRQIYYSMNVEVTDKGDVPEGYKVSRKEKRNFPLILESPSPNQTSLYFCASSLGRGAANEKLFFGSGTQLSVL.

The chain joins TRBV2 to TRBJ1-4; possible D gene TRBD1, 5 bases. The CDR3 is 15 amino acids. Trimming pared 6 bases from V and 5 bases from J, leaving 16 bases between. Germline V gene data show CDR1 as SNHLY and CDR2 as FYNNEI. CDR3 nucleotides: TGTGCCAGCAGCCAGGACCCCGGGGGAAATGAAAAACTGTTTTTT. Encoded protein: CASSQDPGGNEKLFF.

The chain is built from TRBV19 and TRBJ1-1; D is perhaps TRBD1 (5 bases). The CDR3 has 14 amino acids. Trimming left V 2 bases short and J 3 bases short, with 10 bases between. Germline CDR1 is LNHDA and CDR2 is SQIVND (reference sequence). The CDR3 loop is CASSISGYDTEAFF. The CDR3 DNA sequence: TGTGCCAGTAGTATATCAGGGTATGACACTGAAGCTTTCTTT. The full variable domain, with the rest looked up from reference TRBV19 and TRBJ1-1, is DGGITQSPKYLFRKEGQNVTLSCEQNLNHDAMYWYRQDPGQGLRLIYYSQIVNDFQKGDIAEGYSVSREKKESFPLTVTSAQKNPTAFYLCASSISGYDTEAFFGQGTRLTVV.

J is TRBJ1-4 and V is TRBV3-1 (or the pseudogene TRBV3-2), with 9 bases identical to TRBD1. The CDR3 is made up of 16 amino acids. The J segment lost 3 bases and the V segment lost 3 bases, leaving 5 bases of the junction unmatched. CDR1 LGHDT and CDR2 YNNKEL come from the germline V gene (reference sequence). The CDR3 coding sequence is TGTGCCAGCAGCCATACAGGGGGCGCGCCTAATGAAAAACTGTTTTTT. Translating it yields CASSHTGGAPNEKLFF.